The 17 T cell receptor beta chains given below trace back to one sample, sequenced in a study of high-grade serous ovarian cancer treatment subgroups. Tumor samples were obtained before definitive surgery or chemotherapy. Method: immunoSEQ multiplex PCR; TCRdb's copy keeps in-frame clones and lacks some. The table includes about 12,000 clones, 88% detected once. What was sequenced was tumor tissue. These receptor sequences come from a human donor with high-grade serous ovarian cancer.

This clone was observed once. The CDR3 loop is CASSSDKTLGNTIYF. In DNA, the CDR3 is TGCGCCAGCAGCTCAGACAAAACTCTAGGAAACACCATATATTTT. The chain is built from TRBV5-1 and TRBJ1-3; D is uncertain. The CDR3 totals 15 residues. CDR1 is SGHRS, CDR2 YFSETQ, per germline. The V end was cut by 3 bases, the J end by 4 bases, with 14 bases between.

This clone has only one observation. The chain carries TRBV7-2 and TRBJ2-7; weak D call: TRBD2 (6 bases). Germline V gives CDR1 SGHTA, CDR2 FQGNSA. Deletions cut 1 base from V and 7 bases from J, with 14 bases between. The CDR3 extends over 14 amino acids. The CDR3 sequence: CASSLETGVREQYV. The CDR3 DNA is TGTGCCAGCAGCTTAGAAACGGGAGTCCGGGAGCAGTACGTC.

The genes are TRBV11-3 and TRBJ2-3; D might be TRBD1 (5 bases). The CDR3 extends over 15 amino acids. CDR1 SGHNT and CDR2 YENEEA come from the germline V gene. Trimming stripped 5 bases from V and 2 bases from J, with 14 bases between. Here the CDR3 reads CASSPGQGNTDTQYF. The CDR3 DNA follows: TGTGCCAGCAGCCCGGGTCAGGGTAACACAGATACGCAGTATTTT.

This sequence joins TRBV6-1 and TRBJ2-7, with D tentatively TRBD1 or TRBD2 (5 bases each). With 7 bases removed from V and 3 bases from J, the gap between germline ends came to 10 bases. This CDR3 contains 12 residues. The V gene's germline CDR1 is MNHNS and CDR2 SASEGT. The chain's CDR3 is CASTGPNYEQYF. CDR3 in DNA: TGTGCCAGCACGGGACCCAACTACGAGCAGTACTTC.

The V and J genes are TRBV28 and TRBJ2-7; the D gene could be TRBD1 or TRBD2 (6 bases each). From germline, CDR1 is MDHEN and CDR2 SYDVKM. V was cut by 5 bases and J by 4 bases, with 18 bases left in between. The CDR3 is 15 amino acids. CDR3 in DNA: TGTGCCAGCAGTCCCGGGGGCGGGGTAGTTTACGAGCAGTACGTC. Amino acid sequence: CASSPGGGVVYEQYV.

The chain recombines TRBV19 with TRBJ1-5; possibly TRBD1 for D (5 bases). The CDR3 has 16 amino acids. Trimming removed 3 bases at V and 1 base at J, with 13 bases between. Germline assignment: CDR1 LNHDA and CDR2 SQIVND (reference sequence). CDR3 amino acids: CASSMGGGGSNQPQHF. For the CDR3, the DNA is TGTGCCAGTAGTATGGGGGGTGGTGGAAGCAATCAGCCCCAGCATTTT.

This sequence joins TRBV5-8 and TRBJ1-3; D uncertain. Germline V lookup: CDR1 SGHTS, CDR2 YDEGEE. V was trimmed by 0 bases and J by 4 bases, leaving 8 bases between them. The CDR3 sequence is 14 residues long. CDR3 sequence: CASSLGGDGNTIYF. The CDR3 DNA is TGTGCCAGCAGCTTGGGGGGAGACGGAAACACCATATATTTT.

This chain connects TRBV4-3 to TRBJ2-7; 13 nucleotides match TRBD2. The CDR3 sequence is 17 residues long. V shed 1 base and J 4 bases; nucleotides not matched to a gene: 7. CDR1 and CDR2 from the germline V gene are LGHNA and YSLEER. Here the CDR3 reads CASSQGPPGLAGYEQYV. CDR3 coding DNA: TGCGCCAGCAGCCAAGGTCCCCCGGGACTAGCGGGGTACGAGCAGTACGTC.

The chain couples TRBV28 to TRBJ1-2, with D unresolved. Germline V CDR1 and CDR2: MDHEN, SYDVKM. The ends were cut back, 4 bases at V and 5 bases at J, with 14 bases in the middle. The CDR3 loop spans 14 amino acids. CDR3 bases: TGTGCCAGCAGTTCCTCCGCGGTCGGTTATGGCTACACCTTC. Protein product: CASSSSAVGYGYTF.

The chain carries TRBV5-1 and TRBJ1-1, with 7 bases that match TRBD1. V lost 0 bases and J lost 4; bases outside the gene matches: 9. The germline V gene encodes CDR1 SGHRS and CDR2 YFSETQ. This CDR3 has 16 amino acids. The CDR3 coding sequence is TGCGCCAGCAGCTTGGGGTCGACAGGGCGCGCCACTGAAGCTTTCTTT. Amino acid sequence: CASSLGSTGRATEAFF.

V and J are TRBV6-5 and TRBJ2-5, with D perhaps matching TRBD1 or TRBD2 (5 bases each). This CDR3 contains 16 residues. Trimming removed 0 bases at V and 4 bases at J, with 15 bases between. Germline V gives CDR1 MNHEY, CDR2 SVGAGI. CDR3 nucleotide sequence: TGTGCCAGCAGTTACTCGAAGGGCAGGGCGGGAGAGACCCAGTACTTC. It specifies CASSYSKGRAGETQYF.

The chain links TRBV10-3 to TRBJ1-6; D gene unclear. The CDR3 totals 13 residues. The V gene's germline CDR1 is ENHRY and CDR2 SYGVKD. The V end lost 0 bases, the J end lost 13 bases, and 10 bases lay between the germline ends. The CDR3 sequence: CAISESGGFPLHF. CDR3 nucleotide sequence: TGTGCCATCAGTGAGTCGGGTGGGTTTCCCCTCCACTTT.

The chain recombines TRBV28 with TRBJ1-3; D not certain. Deletions cut 6 bases from V and 5 bases from J, with 11 bases between. The CDR3 loop spans 13 amino acids. The germline CDR1 and CDR2 sequences are MDHEN and SYDVKM. The CDR3 protein is CASSSSGRNTIYF. The CDR3 DNA reads as TGTGCCAGCAGCTCCTCCGGTCGAAACACCATATATTTT.

The chain has TRBV6-1 and TRBJ1-1; 7 bases match TRBD1. V was pared by 2 bases and J by 4 bases, with 4 bases of the junction left unmatched. The CDR3 is made up of 14 amino acids. CDR1 and CDR2 (germline): MNHNS, SASEGT. The CDR3: CASSEKTGATEAFF. CDR3 nucleotide sequence: TGTGCCAGCAGTGAAAAAACAGGGGCCACTGAAGCTTTCTTT.

The chain couples TRBV30 to TRBJ1-4, with a weak D call TRBD1 (6 bases). This CDR3 comprises 14 residues. The V end was cut by 2 bases, the J end by 4 bases, with 11 bases between. The germline CDR1 and CDR2 sequences are GTSNPN and SVGIG (reference sequence). CDR3 in amino acids: CAWSPGQRNEKLFF. The CDR3, as DNA: TGTGCCTGGAGTCCTGGACAGCGTAATGAAAAACTGTTTTTT.

The chain carries TRBV19 and TRBJ1-3, with TRBD1 identical over 7 bases. With V trimmed by 6 bases and J by 0 bases, 5 bases remained unmatched. CDR3 length: 15 residues. Germline V gene sequence: CDR1 LNHDA, CDR2 SQIVND (reference sequence). CDR3 sequence (DNA): TGTGCCAGTAGAGCCGGGACAGCCTCTGGAAACACCATATATTTT. Encoded protein: CASRAGTASGNTIYF.

This chain uses TRBV7-2 with TRBJ2-5, with D possibly being TRBD1 (5 bases). The germline CDR1 and CDR2 sequences are SGHTA and FQGNSA. V lost 6 bases and J lost 4, with 9 bases in between. CDR3 length equals 12 residues. In DNA form, the CDR3 reads TGTGCCAGCAGAGGGGTCGGAGAGACCCAGTACTTC. Translation gives CASRGVGETQYF.